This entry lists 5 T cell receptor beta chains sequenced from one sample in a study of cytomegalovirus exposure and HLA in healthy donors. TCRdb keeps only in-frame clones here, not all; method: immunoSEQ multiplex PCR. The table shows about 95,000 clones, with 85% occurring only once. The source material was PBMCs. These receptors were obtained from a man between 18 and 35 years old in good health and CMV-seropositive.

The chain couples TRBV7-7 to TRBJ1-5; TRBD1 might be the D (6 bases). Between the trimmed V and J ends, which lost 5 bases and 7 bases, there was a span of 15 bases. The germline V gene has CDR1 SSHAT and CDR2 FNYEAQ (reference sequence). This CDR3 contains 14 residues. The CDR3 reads CASSPERGGQPQHF. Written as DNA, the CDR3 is TGTGCCAGCAGCCCAGAAAGGGGGGGACAGCCCCAGCATTTT.

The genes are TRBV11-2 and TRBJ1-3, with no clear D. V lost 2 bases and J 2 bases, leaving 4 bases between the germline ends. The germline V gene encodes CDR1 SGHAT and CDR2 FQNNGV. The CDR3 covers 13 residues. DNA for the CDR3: TGTGCCAGCAGCTTAACAACTGGAAACACCATATATTTT. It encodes CASSLTTGNTIYF. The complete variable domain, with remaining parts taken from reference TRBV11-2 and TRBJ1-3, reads EAGVAQSPRYKIIEKRQSVAFWCNPISGHATLYWYQQILGQGPKLLIQFQNNGVVDDSQLPKDRFSAERLKGVDSTLKIQPAKLEDSAVYLCASSLTTGNTIYFGEGSWLTVV.

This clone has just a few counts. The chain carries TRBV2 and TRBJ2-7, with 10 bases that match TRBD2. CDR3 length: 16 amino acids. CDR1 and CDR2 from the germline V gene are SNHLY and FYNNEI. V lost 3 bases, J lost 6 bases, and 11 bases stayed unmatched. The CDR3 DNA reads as TGTGCCAGCAGTGATCGGTTATCACTAGCGGGATCCGAGCAGTACTTC. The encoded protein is CASSDRLSLAGSEQYF.

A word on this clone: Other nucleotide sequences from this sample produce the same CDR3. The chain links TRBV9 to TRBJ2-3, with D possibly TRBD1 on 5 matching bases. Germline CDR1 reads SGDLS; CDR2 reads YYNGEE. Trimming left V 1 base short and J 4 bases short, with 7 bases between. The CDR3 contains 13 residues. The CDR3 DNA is TGTGCCAGCAGCGTACAGGGTTCAGATACGCAGTATTTT. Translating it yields CASSVQGSDTQYF.

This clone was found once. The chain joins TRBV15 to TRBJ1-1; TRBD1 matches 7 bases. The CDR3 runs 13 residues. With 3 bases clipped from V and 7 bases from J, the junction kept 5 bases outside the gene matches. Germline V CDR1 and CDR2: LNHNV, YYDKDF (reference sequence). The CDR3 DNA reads TGTGCCACCAGCAGGGGACAGCGATTTGAAGCTTTCTTT. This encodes CATSRGQRFEAFF.